Below, 26 T cell receptor beta chains from the same sample are listed, as sequenced in a study of cytomegalovirus exposure and HLA in healthy donors. Primers: 60 Vbeta forward and 13 Jbeta reverse. Here immunoSEQ multiplex PCR was the method, and the copy in TCRdb shows in-frame clones only, minus some. The sample includes some 250,000 clones, about 81% seen only once; the top ten take 5% to 6.5%. Sequencing was done on a sample of PBMCs. The receptors were gathered from a middle-aged woman in good health and CMV-seropositive.

The chain recombines TRBV27 with TRBJ1-1; possibly TRBD1 for D (6 bases). The CDR3 spans 14 residues. V dropped 4 bases and J dropped 1 base, with 10 bases sitting between them. Germline-derived CDR1 and CDR2 are MNHEY and SMNVEV (reference sequence). The CDR3 is CASSSGQRNTEAFF. The CDR3 bases are TGTGCCAGCAGTTCGGGACAAAGGAACACTGAAGCTTTCTTT.

This clone was seen a few times. V and J are TRBV6-1 and TRBJ1-2; D remains ambiguous. The CDR3 is 11 amino acids. The V gene's germline CDR1 is MNHNS and CDR2 SASEGT. Trimming took off 2 bases at V and 7 bases at J, with 5 bases between the two ends. The CDR3 DNA is TGTGCCAGCAGTGAATCCCGTGGCTACACCTTC. Its translation: CASSESRGYTF.

V gene TRBV5-1 combines with J gene TRBJ2-7; 7 bases are a match to TRBD1. This CDR3 region has 13 residues. J lost 2 bases, V lost 5 bases, and 4 bases had no gene match. Germline V gene sequence: CDR1 SGHRS, CDR2 YFSETQ. CDR3 DNA sequence: TGCGCCAGCAGGGGGACAGACGCCTACGAGCAGTACTTC. Amino acid sequence: CASRGTDAYEQYF. The whole variable domain, filled in from reference TRBV5-1 and TRBJ2-7, reads KAGVTQTPRYLIKTRGQQVTLSCSPISGHRSVSWYQQTPGQGLQFLFEYFSETQRNKGNFPGRFSGRQFSNSRSEMNVSTLELGDSALYLCASRGTDAYEQYFGPGTRLTVT.

About this clone itself: Additional DNA sequences in this sample encode the identical CDR3. The V and J genes are TRBV25-1 and TRBJ1-1; unclear D gene. The germline V gene encodes CDR1 MGHDK and CDR2 SYGVNS. The V and J ends lost 1 base and 4 bases respectively, with 7 bases between them. The CDR3 consists of 13 residues. CDR3 residues: CASSELRSTEAFF. In nucleotides, the CDR3 is TGTGCCAGCAGTGAATTACGGAGCACTGAAGCTTTCTTT.

V gene TRBV19 combines with J gene TRBJ2-5; TRBD1 is a possible D gene (6 bases). The V gene's germline CDR1 is LNHDA and CDR2 SQIVND (reference sequence). The CDR3 runs 14 residues. V was clipped by 6 bases and J by 4 bases, with 15 bases between them. CDR3 bases: TGTGCCAGTAGGCCGACAGGCCGGGCAGAGACCCAGTACTTC. Translation: CASRPTGRAETQYF.

The chain joins TRBV9 to TRBJ2-1, with TRBD1 identical over 10 bases. The CDR3 is 15 amino acids. The trim removed 0 bases at V and 14 bases at J, leaving 11 bases unmatched. Germline V CDR1 and CDR2: SGDLS, YYNGEE. CDR3 sequence (DNA): TGTGCCAGCAGCGTAGGGGACAGGGGCAAGGGGAGCGAGTTCTTC. Translation: CASSVGDRGKGSEFF.

This rearrangement joins TRBV5-4 to TRBJ2-5, with 9 bases aligning to TRBD1. TRBJ2-7 explains the end of the DNA better; the J call may be wrong. From germline, CDR1 is SGHNT and CDR2 YYREEE (reference sequence). CDR3 length: 15 amino acids. The CDR3 DNA reads as TGTGCCAGCAGCCCTTCCGGGACAGGGAGTTACGAGCAGTACTTC. Protein product: CASSPSGTGSYEQYF.

The chain carries TRBV7-8 and TRBJ2-3, with TRBD1 matching 7 bases. With V trimmed by 5 bases and J by 1 base, 9 bases remained unmatched. Per germline, CDR1 SGHVS and CDR2 FQNEAQ. This CDR3 is 16 amino acids long. CDR3: CASSHRRQGGTDTQYF. The CDR3 DNA is TGTGCCAGCAGCCATCGGAGACAGGGAGGCACAGATACGCAGTATTTT.

The rearrangement joins TRBV9 to TRBJ2-5; 7 positions match TRBD1. Germline trimming cut 0 bases from V and 4 bases from J; bases unmatched to any gene: 3. This CDR3 contains 14 residues. CDR1 and CDR2 from the germline V gene are SGDLS and YYNGEE. CDR3 sequence reads: CASSVADRAETQYF. For the CDR3, the DNA is TGTGCCAGCAGCGTAGCTGACAGGGCAGAGACCCAGTACTTC.

The gene calls are TRBV7-8 and TRBJ1-1; D is ambiguous. The CDR3 has 13 residues. Trimming removed 1 base at V and 6 bases at J, with 9 bases between. The germline V gene has CDR1 SGHVS and CDR2 FQNEAQ. The DNA for the CDR3 is TGTGCCAGCAGCTTAGTCGGGAGGCCTGAAGCTTTCTTT. Translated, it gives CASSLVGRPEAFF.

The rearrangement uses TRBV27 and TRBJ2-2; the D is unclear. The CDR3 contains 13 residues. Germline lookup yields CDR1 MNHEY and CDR2 SMNVEV (reference sequence). Trimming shortened V by 0 bases and J by 4 bases, and 3 bases separated the two germline ends. CDR3 loop: CASSLSLTGELFF. CDR3 coding DNA: TGTGCCAGCAGTTTATCCCTCACCGGGGAGCTGTTTTTT.

As DNA, the CDR3 is TGTGCCAGCAGCTTGGGACAGGCCATCCTGATCCACTTT. This encodes CASSLGQAILIHF. The chain uses TRBV5-6 and TRBJ1-6, with a possible D match to TRBD1 (6 bases). The CDR3 runs to 13 residues. Trimming pared 0 bases from V and 17 bases from J, leaving 15 bases between. Germline V gene sequence: CDR1 SGHDT, CDR2 YYEEEE.

The J gene is TRBJ2-7, the V gene TRBV5-1; 7 bases agree with TRBD1. Losses at the gene ends were 0 bases for V and 1 base for J; bases not matched to a gene: 19. The CDR3 contains 20 residues. CDR1 is SGHRS, CDR2 YFSETQ, per germline. DNA of the CDR3: TGCGCCAGCAGCTTGGATACTGAAAGTAAATTGACAGGGCAATCCTACGAGCAGTACTTC. Amino acids: CASSLDTESKLTGQSYEQYF.

A note on this clone: At the DNA level, this CDR3 is encoded by other sequences in the same sample as well. The chain combines TRBV20-1 with TRBJ2-5; D is unclear. CDR1 DFQATT and CDR2 SNEGSKA come from the germline V gene (reference sequence). Trimming left V 2 bases short and J 2 bases short, with 3 bases between. This CDR3 has 11 residues. CDR3 DNA: TGCAGTGCTAGACCGCAAGAGACCCAGTACTTC. Encoded protein: CSARPQETQYF.

V usage is TRBV11-3 and J usage is TRBJ2-5; TRBD2 is a possible D gene (6 bases). Per the germline V gene, CDR1 is SGHNT and CDR2 is YENEEA. The ends were cut back, 0 bases at V and 11 bases at J, with 13 bases in the middle. This CDR3 contains 13 residues. The CDR3 nucleotides read TGTGCCAGCAGCTTAGAGATCTCGGGGAGGCAGTACTTC. Translated, it gives CASSLEISGRQYF.

The table lists this clone with a few counts. V gene TRBV5-1 combines with J gene TRBJ2-5; 7 positions match TRBD2. Germline V gene lookup returns CDR1 SGHRS and CDR2 YFSETQ. This CDR3 is 16 amino acids long. Trimming at V came to 0 bases and at J to 1 base, leaving 6 bases not matched to a gene. Here the CDR3 DNA reads TGCGCCAGCAGCTTGGCCGCGAGCGGGGCCCAAGAGACCCAGTACTTC. Amino acid sequence: CASSLAASGAQETQYF.

The V call is TRBV5-1, the J call TRBJ1-2; D is unresolved. This CDR3 is built from 15 residues. Trimming shortened V by 0 bases and J by 6 bases, and 15 bases separated the two germline ends. Germline loops: CDR1 SGHRS, CDR2 YFSETQ. DNA of the CDR3: TGCGCCAGCAGCTTGGATACTGCCGGTTTGAATGGCTACACCTTC. Residues: CASSLDTAGLNGYTF.

This chain uses TRBV5-6 with TRBJ2-3; the match to TRBD2 covers 9 bases. The CDR3 is 15 residues long. Germline CDR1 and CDR2: SGHDT and YYEEEE. Trimming at V came to 4 bases and at J to 1 base, leaving 4 bases not matched to a gene. The DNA of the CDR3 is TGTGCCAGCAGCACCAGACTAGCGGGCACAGATACGCAGTATTTT. As protein: CASSTRLAGTDTQYF.

The chain has TRBV4-3 and TRBJ1-2; no clear D gene. The CDR3 totals 15 residues. Germline V gives CDR1 LGHNA, CDR2 YSLEER. Trimming shortened V by 2 bases and J by 8 bases, and 18 bases separated the two germline ends. CDR3 loop: CASSQSTGIAGGYTF. The CDR3, as DNA: TGCGCCAGCAGCCAATCTACCGGGATCGCGGGCGGCTACACCTTC.

The chain joins TRBV5-1 to TRBJ2-5; D perhaps matches TRBD2 (6 bases). Germline V CDR1 and CDR2: SGHRS, YFSETQ. The CDR3 has 15 residues. The ends were cut back, 5 bases at V and 1 base at J, with 15 bases in the middle. CDR3 sequence (DNA): TGCGCCAGCAGGCTAGGAGCGGGCGCCCAAGAGACCCAGTACTTC. Encoded protein: CASRLGAGAQETQYF.

This clone appeared a few times. The rearrangement joins TRBV30 to TRBJ1-3; a possible D gene is TRBD1 (5 bases). Germline loops: CDR1 GTSNPN, CDR2 SVGIG (reference sequence). V was pared by 1 base and J by 3 bases, with 10 bases between. This CDR3 comprises 14 residues. This chain's CDR3 is CAWSGAGRGNTIYF. The CDR3 nucleotides are TGTGCCTGGAGTGGCGCAGGGCGTGGAAACACCATATATTTT.

V and J are TRBV5-1 and TRBJ2-3; unclear D gene. Germline-derived CDR1 and CDR2 are SGHRS and YFSETQ. The CDR3 covers 15 residues. V lost 0 bases and J 6 bases, leaving 14 bases between the germline ends. CDR3 DNA sequence: TGCGCCAGCAGCTTGGAGTGGGCCCCCCGGGATACGCAGTATTTT. This gives the protein CASSLEWAPRDTQYF.

This clone occurred once. The chain joins TRBV9 to TRBJ2-7; 10 bases agree with TRBD2. This CDR3 is 15 amino acids long. Germline CDR1 is SGDLS and CDR2 is YYNGEE. V shed 5 bases and J 5 bases; nucleotides not matched to a gene: 10. CDR3 DNA sequence: TGTGCCAGCAGTCCTTTTGTAGCGGGAGGCGACGAGCAGTACTTC. Protein product: CASSPFVAGGDEQYF.

The chain joins TRBV6-4 to TRBJ2-7, with D tentatively TRBD1 (6 bases). Trimming took 4 bases from V and 6 from J, leaving 16 bases between them. CDR3 length equals 14 residues. Germline values: CDR1 MRHNA, CDR2 SNTAGT. The CDR3 loop reads CASSATGRSGEQYF. In DNA form, the CDR3 reads TGTGCCAGCAGTGCGACAGGCCGAAGTGGCGAGCAGTACTTC.

This chain links TRBV7-2 with TRBJ2-5, with 7 bases aligning to TRBD1. The germline V gene has CDR1 SGHTA and CDR2 FQGNSA. Trimming removed 5 bases from V and 4 bases from J; junction bases left unmatched: 7. The CDR3 is 14 amino acids. CDR3 bases: TGTGCCAGCAGCCAAGCTCCAGGGGGAGAGACCCAGTACTTC. Encoded protein: CASSQAPGGETQYF.

The chain has TRBV5-6 and TRBJ1-2; D not resolved. The CDR3 runs 14 residues. The germline V gene encodes CDR1 SGHDT and CDR2 YYEEEE. The V end was cut by 4 bases, the J end by 5 bases, with 15 bases between. CDR3 DNA: TGTGCCAGCAGCGGAGAGGGTTATTATTATGGCTACACCTTC. Its translation: CASSGEGYYYGYTF.